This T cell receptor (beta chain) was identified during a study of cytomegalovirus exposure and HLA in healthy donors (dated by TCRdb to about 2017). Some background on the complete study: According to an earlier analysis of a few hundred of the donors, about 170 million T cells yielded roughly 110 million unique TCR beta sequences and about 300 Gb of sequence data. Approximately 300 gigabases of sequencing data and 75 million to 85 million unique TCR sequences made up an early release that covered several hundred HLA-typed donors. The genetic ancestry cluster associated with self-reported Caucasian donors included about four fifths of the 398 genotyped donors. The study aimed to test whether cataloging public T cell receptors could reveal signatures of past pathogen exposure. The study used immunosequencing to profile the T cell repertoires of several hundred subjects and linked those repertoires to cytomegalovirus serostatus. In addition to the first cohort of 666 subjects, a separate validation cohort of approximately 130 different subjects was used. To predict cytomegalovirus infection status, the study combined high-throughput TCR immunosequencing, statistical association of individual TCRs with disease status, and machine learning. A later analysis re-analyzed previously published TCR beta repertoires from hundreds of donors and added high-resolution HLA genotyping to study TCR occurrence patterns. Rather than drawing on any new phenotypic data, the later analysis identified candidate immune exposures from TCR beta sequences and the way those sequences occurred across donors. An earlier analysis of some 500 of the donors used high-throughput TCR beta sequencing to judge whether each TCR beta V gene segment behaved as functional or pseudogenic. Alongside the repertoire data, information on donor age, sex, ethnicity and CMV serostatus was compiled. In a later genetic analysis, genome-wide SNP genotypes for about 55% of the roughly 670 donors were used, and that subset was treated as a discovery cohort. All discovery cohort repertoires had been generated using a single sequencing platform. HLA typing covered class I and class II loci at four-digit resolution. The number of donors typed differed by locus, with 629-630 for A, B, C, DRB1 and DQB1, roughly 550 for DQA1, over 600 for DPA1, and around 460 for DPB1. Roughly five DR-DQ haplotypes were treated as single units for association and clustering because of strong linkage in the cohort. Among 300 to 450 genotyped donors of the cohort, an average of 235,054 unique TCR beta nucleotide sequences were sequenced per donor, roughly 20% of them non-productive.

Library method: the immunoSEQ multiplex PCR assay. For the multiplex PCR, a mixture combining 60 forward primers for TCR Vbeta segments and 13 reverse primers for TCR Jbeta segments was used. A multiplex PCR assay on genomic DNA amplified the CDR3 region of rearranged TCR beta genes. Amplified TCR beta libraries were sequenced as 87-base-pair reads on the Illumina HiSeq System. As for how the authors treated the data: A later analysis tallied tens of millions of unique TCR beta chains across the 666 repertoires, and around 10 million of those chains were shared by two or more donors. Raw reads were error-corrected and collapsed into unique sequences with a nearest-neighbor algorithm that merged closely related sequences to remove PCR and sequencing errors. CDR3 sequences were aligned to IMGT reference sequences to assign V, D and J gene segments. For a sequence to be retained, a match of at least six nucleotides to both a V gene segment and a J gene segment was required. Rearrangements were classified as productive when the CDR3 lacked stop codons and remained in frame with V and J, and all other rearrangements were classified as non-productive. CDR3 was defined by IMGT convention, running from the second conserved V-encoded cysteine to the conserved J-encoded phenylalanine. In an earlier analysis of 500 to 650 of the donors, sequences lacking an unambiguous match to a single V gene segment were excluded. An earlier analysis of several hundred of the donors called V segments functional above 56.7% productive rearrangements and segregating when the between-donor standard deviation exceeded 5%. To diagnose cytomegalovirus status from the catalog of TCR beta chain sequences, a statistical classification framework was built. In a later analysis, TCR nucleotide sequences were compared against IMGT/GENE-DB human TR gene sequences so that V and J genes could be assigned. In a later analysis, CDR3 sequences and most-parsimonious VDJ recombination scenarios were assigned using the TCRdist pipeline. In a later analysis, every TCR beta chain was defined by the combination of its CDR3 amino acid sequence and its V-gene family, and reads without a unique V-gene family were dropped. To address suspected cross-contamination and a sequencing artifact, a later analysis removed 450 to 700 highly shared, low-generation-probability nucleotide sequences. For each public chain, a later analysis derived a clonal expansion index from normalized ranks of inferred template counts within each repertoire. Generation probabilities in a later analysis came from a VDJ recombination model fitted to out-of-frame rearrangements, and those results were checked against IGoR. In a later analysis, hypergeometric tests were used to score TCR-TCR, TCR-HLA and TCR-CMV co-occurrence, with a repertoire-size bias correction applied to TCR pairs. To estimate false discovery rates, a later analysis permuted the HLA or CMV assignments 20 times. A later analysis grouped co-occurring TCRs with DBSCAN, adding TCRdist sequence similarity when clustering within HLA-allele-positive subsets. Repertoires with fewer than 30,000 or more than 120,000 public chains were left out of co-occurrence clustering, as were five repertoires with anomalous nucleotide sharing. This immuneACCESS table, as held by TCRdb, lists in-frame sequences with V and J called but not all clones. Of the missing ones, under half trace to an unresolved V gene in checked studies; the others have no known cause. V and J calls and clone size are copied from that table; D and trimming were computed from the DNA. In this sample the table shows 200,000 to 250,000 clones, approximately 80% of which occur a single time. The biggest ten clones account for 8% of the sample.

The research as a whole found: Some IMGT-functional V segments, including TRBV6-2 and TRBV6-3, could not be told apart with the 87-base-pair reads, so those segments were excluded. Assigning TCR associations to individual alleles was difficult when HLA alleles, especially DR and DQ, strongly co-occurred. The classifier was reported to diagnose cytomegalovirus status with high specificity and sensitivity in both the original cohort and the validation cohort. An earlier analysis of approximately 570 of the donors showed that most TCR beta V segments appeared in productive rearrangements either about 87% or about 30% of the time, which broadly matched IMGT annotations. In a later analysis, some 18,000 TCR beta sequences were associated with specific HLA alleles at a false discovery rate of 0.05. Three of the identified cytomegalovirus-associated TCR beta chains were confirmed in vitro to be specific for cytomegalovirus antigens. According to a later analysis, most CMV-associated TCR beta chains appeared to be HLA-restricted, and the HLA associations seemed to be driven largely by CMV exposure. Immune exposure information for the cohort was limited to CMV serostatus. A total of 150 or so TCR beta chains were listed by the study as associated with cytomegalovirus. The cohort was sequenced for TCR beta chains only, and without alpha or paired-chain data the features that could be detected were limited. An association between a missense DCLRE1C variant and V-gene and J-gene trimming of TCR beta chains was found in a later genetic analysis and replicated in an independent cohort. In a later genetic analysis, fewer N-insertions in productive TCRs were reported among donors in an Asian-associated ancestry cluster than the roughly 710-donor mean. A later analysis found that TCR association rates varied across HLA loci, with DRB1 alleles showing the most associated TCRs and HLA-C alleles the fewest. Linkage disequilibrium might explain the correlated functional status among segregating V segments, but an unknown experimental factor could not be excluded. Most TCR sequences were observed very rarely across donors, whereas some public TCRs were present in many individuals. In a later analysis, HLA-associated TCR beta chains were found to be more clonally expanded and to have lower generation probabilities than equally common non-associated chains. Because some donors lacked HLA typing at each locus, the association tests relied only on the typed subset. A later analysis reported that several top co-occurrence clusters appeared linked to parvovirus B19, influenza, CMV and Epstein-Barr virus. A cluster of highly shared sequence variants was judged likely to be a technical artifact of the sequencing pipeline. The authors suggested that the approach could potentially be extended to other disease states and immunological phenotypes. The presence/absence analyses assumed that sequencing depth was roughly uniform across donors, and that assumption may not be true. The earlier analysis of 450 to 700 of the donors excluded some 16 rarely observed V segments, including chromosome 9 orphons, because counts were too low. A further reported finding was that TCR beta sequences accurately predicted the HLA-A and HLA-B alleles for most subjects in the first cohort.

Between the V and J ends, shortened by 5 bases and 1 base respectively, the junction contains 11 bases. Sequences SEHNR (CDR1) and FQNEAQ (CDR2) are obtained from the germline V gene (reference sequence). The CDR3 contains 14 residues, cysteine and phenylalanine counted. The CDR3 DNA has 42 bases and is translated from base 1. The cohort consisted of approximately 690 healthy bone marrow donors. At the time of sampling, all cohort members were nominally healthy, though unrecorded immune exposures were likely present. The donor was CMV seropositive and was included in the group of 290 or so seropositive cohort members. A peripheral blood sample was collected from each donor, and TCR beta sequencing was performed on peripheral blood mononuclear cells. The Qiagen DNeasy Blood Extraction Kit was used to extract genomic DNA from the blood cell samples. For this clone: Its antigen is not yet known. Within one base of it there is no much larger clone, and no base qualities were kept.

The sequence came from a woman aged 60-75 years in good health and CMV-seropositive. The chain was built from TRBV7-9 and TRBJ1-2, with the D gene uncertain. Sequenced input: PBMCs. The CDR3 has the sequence CASSHYYDNYGYTF. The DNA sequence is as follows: TGTGCCAGCAGCCACTACTACGATAACTATGGCTACACCTTC.